These 6 T cell receptor beta chains originate from one sample sequenced in a study of cytomegalovirus exposure and HLA in healthy donors. In the PCR, 60 Vbeta and 13 Jbeta primers were used. Method: immunoSEQ multiplex PCR; TCRdb's copy keeps in-frame clones and lacks some. Here the sample spans about 130,000 clones, approximately 74% being singletons. Sample: PBMCs. These receptors came from a male donor in good health and CMV-seronegative.

This sequence joins TRBV6-5 and TRBJ1-2; possible D gene TRBD1, 6 bases. Trimming removed 5 bases from V and 6 bases from J, with 16 bases in between. The CDR3 is 14 residues long. Germline assignment: CDR1 MNHEY and CDR2 SVGAGI. The CDR3 DNA reads as TGTGCCAGCAGTACCGGACAGTTTACCAATGGCTACACCTTC. This codes for CASSTGQFTNGYTF.

V and J are TRBV7-2 and TRBJ2-4, with 9 bases identical to TRBD1. CDR1 is SGHTA, CDR2 FQGNSA, per germline. The CDR3 length is 16 residues. V shed 3 bases and J 8 bases; nucleotides not matched to a gene: 11. The CDR3 sequence: CASSFRDREARHIQYF. DNA for the CDR3: TGTGCCAGCAGCTTTAGGGACAGGGAAGCAAGGCACATTCAGTACTTC.

J is TRBJ2-7 and V is TRBV5-1; 12 positions agree with TRBD2. With V trimmed by 3 bases and J by 0 bases, 10 bases remained unmatched. Germline CDR1 and CDR2: SGHRS and YFSETQ. The CDR3 is made up of 18 amino acids. CDR3 sequence reads: CASSSGLAGGPLSYEQYF. CDR3 coding DNA: TGCGCCAGCAGCTCGGGACTAGCGGGTGGTCCCCTCTCCTACGAGCAGTACTTC.

The rearrangement uses TRBV7-3 and TRBJ2-2; TRBD2 matches 9 bases. V lost 7 bases and J lost 0; bases outside the gene matches: 0. The CDR3 runs to 14 residues. Germline values: CDR1 SGHTA, CDR2 FQGTGA. The CDR3: CASKRGANTGELFF. Here the CDR3 DNA reads TGTGCCAGCAAGCGGGGGGCGAACACCGGGGAGCTGTTTTTT.

The rearrangement joins TRBV4-1 to TRBJ1-1; the match to TRBD1 covers 10 bases. Looked up from germline, CDR1 is MGHRA and CDR2 is YSYEKL. CDR3 length: 19 residues. The V gene end was trimmed by 5 bases and the J gene end by 1 base; junction bases not matched to a gene: 16. The CDR3, as DNA: TGCGCCAGCAGCTGGAGCGACGGGACAGGGGTTTACGAGAACACTGAAGCTTTCTTT. It translates to CASSWSDGTGVYENTEAFF.

The rearrangement joins TRBV18 to TRBJ1-1; tentative D call: TRBD1 (5 bases). The CDR3 runs 15 residues. V dropped 1 base and J dropped 5 bases, with 14 bases sitting between them. In germline, CDR1 is KGHSH, CDR2 LQKENI. The CDR3 protein is CASSPLATRGTEAFF. The CDR3 DNA follows: TGTGCCAGCTCACCACTGGCGACAAGGGGTACTGAAGCTTTCTTT.